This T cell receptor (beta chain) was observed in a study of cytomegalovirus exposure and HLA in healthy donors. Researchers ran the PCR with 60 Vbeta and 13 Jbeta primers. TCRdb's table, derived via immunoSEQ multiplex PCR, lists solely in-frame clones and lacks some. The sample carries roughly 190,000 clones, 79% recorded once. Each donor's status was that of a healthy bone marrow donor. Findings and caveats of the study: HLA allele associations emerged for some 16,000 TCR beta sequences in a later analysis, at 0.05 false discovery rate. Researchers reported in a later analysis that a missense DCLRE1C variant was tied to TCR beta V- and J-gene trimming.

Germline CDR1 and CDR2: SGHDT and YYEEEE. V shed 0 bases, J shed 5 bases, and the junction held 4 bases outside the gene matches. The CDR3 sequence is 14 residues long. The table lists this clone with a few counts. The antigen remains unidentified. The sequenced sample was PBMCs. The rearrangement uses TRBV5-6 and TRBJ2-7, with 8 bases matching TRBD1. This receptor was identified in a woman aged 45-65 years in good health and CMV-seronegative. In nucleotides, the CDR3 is TGTGCCAGCAGCTTGGGACAGGGGCACAACGAGCAGTACTTC. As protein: CASSLGQGHNEQYF.